The 32 T cell receptor beta chains below come from one sample, sequenced in a study of response to subunit inactivated influenza vaccine. TCRdb reanalysed the RT-PCR reads using MiXCR and keeps one entry per CDR3 protein. The sample records some 500,000 distinct CDR3 sequences, more than 15% being singletons. This specimen consisted of CD4+ T cells sorted from PBMCs, obtained 23 months after vaccination. All receptors come from a man in his fifties or sixties who received an inactivated influenza vaccine.

This clonotype occurred a few times. This chain links TRBV5-5 with TRBJ2-5; D unresolved. Germline lookup yields CDR1 SGHKS and CDR2 YYEKEE (reference sequence). This CDR3 spans 16 amino acids. V lost 0 bases, J lost 2 bases, and 14 bases lay in between. The CDR3 reads CASSLAAATLQETQYF. Written as DNA, the CDR3 is TGTGCCAGCAGCTTGGCCGCAGCCACACTTCAAGAGACCCAGTACTTC.

This chain links TRBV5-1 with TRBJ2-1; D could derive from TRBD1 or TRBD2 (5 bases each). Germline V lookup: CDR1 SGHRS, CDR2 YFSETQ. Between the trimmed V and J ends, which lost 3 bases and 0 bases, there was a span of 10 bases. This CDR3 has 15 residues. CDR3 protein: CASSSGRGSYNEQFF. The CDR3 DNA follows: TGCGCCAGCAGCTCGGGACGGGGCTCCTACAATGAGCAGTTCTTC.

This chain joins TRBV20-1 and TRBJ1-6, with D maybe TRBD1 (6 bases). CDR1 is DFQATT and CDR2 is SNEGSKA in the germline V gene (reference sequence). V was clipped by 3 bases and J by 6 bases, with 12 bases between them. This CDR3 spans 14 amino acids. For the CDR3, the DNA is TGCAGTGCTAGCGGCAGGGGTCCTAATTCACCCCTCCACTTT. This codes for CSASGRGPNSPLHF.

The chain uses TRBV28 and TRBJ1-5, with 10 bases identical to TRBD1. CDR1 MDHEN and CDR2 SYDVKM come from the germline V gene. The CDR3 sequence is 15 residues long. The J segment lost 4 bases and the V segment lost 6 bases, leaving 6 bases of the junction unmatched. The CDR3 here is CASRWTGGENQPQHF. The CDR3 DNA sequence: TGTGCCAGCAGGTGGACAGGGGGAGAAAATCAGCCCCAGCATTTT. Based on the CDR3 plus reference TRBV28 and TRBJ1-5, the full variable domain is DVKVTQSSRYLVKRTGEKVFLECVQDMDHENMFWYRQDPGLGLRLIYFSYDVKMKEKGDIPEGYSVSREKKERFSLILESASTNQTSMYLCASRWTGGENQPQHFGDGTRLSIL.

In its sample, this clonotype was seen a few times. The chain links TRBV6-5 to TRBJ2-3, with TRBD2 identical over 11 bases. CDR1 MNHEY and CDR2 SVGAGI come from the germline V gene. The CDR3 spans 17 residues. J lost 0 bases, V lost 0 bases, and 2 bases had no gene match. CDR3 amino acids: CASSYSRLAGSTDTQYF. CDR3 nucleotides: TGTGCCAGCAGTTACTCGAGACTAGCGGGGAGCACAGATACGCAGTATTTT.

This clonotype was seen only a few times. The chain couples TRBV6-2 or TRBV6-3 to TRBJ1-2; D gene unclear. CDR3 size: 13 residues. Trimming pared 10 bases from V and 0 bases from J, leaving 12 bases between. Germline assignment: CDR1 MNHEY and CDR2 SVGEGT. The CDR3, as DNA: TGTGCCACCAGAGACGGGTCTAACTATGGCTACACCTTC. Its translation is CATRDGSNYGYTF.

V is TRBV10-3 and J is TRBJ2-5, with 9 bases identical to TRBD2. CDR3 length: 21 residues. Trimming at V came to 4 bases and at J to 1 base, leaving 22 bases not matched to a gene. Germline lookup yields CDR1 ENHRY and CDR2 SYGVKD. The CDR3 sequence is CAISGPLTPLVAGVSQETQYF. The CDR3 coding sequence is TGTGCCATCAGTGGGCCATTGACCCCGTTGGTAGCGGGAGTCTCCCAAGAGACCCAGTACTTC.

This clonotype was counted between two and nine times. The rearrangement joins TRBV29-1 to TRBJ2-1; 10 nucleotides agree with TRBD2. V lost 7 bases, J lost 6 bases, and 12 bases stayed unmatched. CDR1 is SQVTM, CDR2 ANQGSEA, per germline. The CDR3 has 15 residues. The CDR3 DNA is TGCAGCGCAACTACGGGAAGCGGGAGGGCCAATGAGCAGTTCTTC. Amino acids: CSATTGSGRANEQFF.

The genes are TRBV4-1 and TRBJ2-3; D is possibly TRBD1 or TRBD2 (5 bases each). Trimming stripped 0 bases from V and 8 bases from J, with 12 bases between. Germline V gene data show CDR1 as MGHRA and CDR2 as YSYEKL. The CDR3 extends over 14 amino acids. In DNA form, the CDR3 reads TGCGCCAGCAGCCAAGAGGCTACGGGACGTACGCAGTATTTT. Protein product: CASSQEATGRTQYF.

In its sample, this clonotype was seen many times. This chain connects TRBV28 to TRBJ2-3; no clear D. This CDR3 has 12 residues. Between the trimmed V and J ends, which lost 2 bases and 4 bases, there was a span of 4 bases. CDR1 and CDR2 (germline): MDHEN, SYDVKM. CDR3 amino acids: CASSLRPDTQYF. The CDR3 DNA sequence: TGTGCCAGCAGTTTAAGACCAGATACGCAGTATTTT.

The DNA of the CDR3 is TGCAGCGTTGTCCGGACAGGGGGGCGGAACACTGAAGCTTTCTTT. As protein: CSVVRTGGRNTEAFF. The chain recombines TRBV29-1 with TRBJ1-1; 10 bases map to TRBD1. CDR3 length: 15 residues. J was trimmed by 1 base and V by 4 bases; bases with no gene match: 6. CDR1 and CDR2 (germline): SQVTM, ANQGSEA. The full variable domain, its missing parts supplied by reference TRBV29-1 and TRBJ1-1, is SAVISQKPSRDICQRGTSLTIQCQVDSQVTMMFWYRQQPGQSLTLIATANQGSEATYESGFVIDKFPISRPNLTFSTLTVSNMSPEDSSIYLCSVVRTGGRNTEAFFGQGTRLTVV.

This clonotype showed up just a few times. V gene TRBV5-1 combines with J gene TRBJ2-5; no firm D call. This CDR3 spans 14 amino acids. V gave up 4 bases and J gave up 2 bases, with 12 bases separating them. Germline loops: CDR1 SGHRS, CDR2 YFSETQ. CDR3 in amino acids: CASSSPNSQETQYF. In nucleotides, the CDR3 is TGCGCCAGCAGCAGCCCCAACAGTCAAGAGACCCAGTACTTC.

This clonotype was counted only a few times. V usage is TRBV4-3 and J usage is TRBJ2-3; 8 bases are shared with TRBD2. Losses at the gene ends were 3 bases for V and 9 bases for J; bases not matched to a gene: 8. From germline, CDR1 is LGHNA and CDR2 YSLEER. This CDR3 has 14 amino acids. The CDR3 loop is CASSHIAGRGTQYF. DNA of the CDR3: TGCGCCAGCAGCCATATAGCGGGAAGAGGCACGCAGTATTTT.

J is TRBJ1-1 and V is TRBV5-1; 8 bases line up with TRBD1. CDR3 length: 16 amino acids. Germline CDR1 SGHRS, CDR2 YFSETQ. After removal of 4 bases from V and 1 base from J, the junction contained 9 bases not matched to a gene. The CDR3 protein is CASSGTTGAANTEAFF. DNA for the CDR3: TGCGCCAGCAGCGGAACGACAGGGGCGGCGAACACTGAAGCTTTCTTT.

The chain recombines TRBV11-2 with TRBJ2-1; D is unresolved. Germline-derived CDR1 and CDR2 are SGHAT and FQNNGV. This CDR3 contains 15 residues. V was clipped by 5 bases and J by 4 bases, with 15 bases between them. The CDR3 loop reads CASSAGPFEYNEQFF. In DNA form, the CDR3 reads TGTGCCAGCAGCGCAGGACCTTTCGAATACAATGAGCAGTTCTTC.

The chain joins TRBV10-3 to TRBJ2-1; 8 nucleotides agree with TRBD2. Trimming cost V 4 bases and J 12 bases; bases outside gene matches: 14. The CDR3 is made up of 15 amino acids. Germline loops: CDR1 ENHRY, CDR2 SYGVKD. CDR3 protein: CAISVGLASRSVQFF. The CDR3 nucleotides read TGTGCCATCAGTGTAGGACTAGCCTCCAGGAGTGTGCAGTTCTTC.

V gene TRBV5-4 combines with J gene TRBJ2-2; 7 nucleotides agree with TRBD1. V lost 4 bases and J lost 5; bases outside the gene matches: 2. Per the germline V gene, CDR1 is SGHNT and CDR2 is YYREEE (reference sequence). The CDR3 length is 13 residues. CDR3 nucleotide sequence: TGTGCCAGCAGCCAACAGGGGACCGGGGAGCTGTTTTTT. Translation gives CASSQQGTGELFF. Variable domain in full (rest from reference TRBV5-4 and TRBJ2-2): ETGVTQSPTHLIKTRGQQVTLRCSSQSGHNTVSWYQQALGQGPQFIFQYYREEENGRGNFPPRFSGLQFPNYSSELNVNALELDDSALYLCASSQQGTGELFFGEGSRLTVL.

The chain uses TRBV12-3 or TRBV12-4 and TRBJ2-3; 10 bases are shared with TRBD2. J lost 8 bases, V lost 3 bases, and 5 bases had no gene match. This CDR3 is 14 amino acids long. This CDR3 reads CASSFRAGGTTQYF. The CDR3 coding sequence is TGTGCCAGCAGTTTTCGAGCGGGGGGGACTACGCAGTATTTT.

This clonotype was found a few times. The chain is built from TRBV12-3 or TRBV12-4 and TRBJ1-6; 7 nucleotides agree with TRBD1. This CDR3 spans 15 amino acids. Unmatched junction bases numbered 10, after V lost 3 bases and J lost 11 bases. The CDR3 protein is CASSLEGAGGTPLHF. The CDR3 bases are TGTGCCAGCAGTTTGGAGGGGGCAGGGGGTACACCCCTCCACTTT.

This clonotype was detected a few times. The chain joins TRBV6-2 or TRBV6-3 to TRBJ2-1; 15 bases are a match to TRBD2. There are 15 residues in the CDR3. The germline V gene has CDR1 MNHEY and CDR2 SVGEGT. The V and J ends lost 5 bases and 8 bases, in that order; junction bases with no gene match: 4. CDR3 in amino acids: CASSTRTSGRDEQFF. Here the CDR3 DNA reads TGTGCCAGCAGTACCCGGACTAGCGGGAGGGATGAGCAGTTCTTC.

The V gene is TRBV6-2 or TRBV6-3, the J gene TRBJ1-5, with unresolved D. Germline V gene sequence: CDR1 MNHEY, CDR2 SVGEGT. CDR3 length: 12 amino acids. Deletions cut 6 bases from V and 9 bases from J, with 12 bases between. The CDR3: CASRSGERPQHF. The CDR3 nucleotides read TGTGCCAGCAGGAGTGGAGAGAGGCCCCAGCATTTT.

In this sample, this clonotype turned up a few times. This chain links TRBV2 with TRBJ2-1; D is possibly TRBD1 (5 bases). Trimming left V 8 bases short and J 4 bases short, with 12 bases between. The CDR3 has 13 amino acids. CDR1 is SNHLY and CDR2 is FYNNEI in the germline V gene. As DNA, the CDR3 is TGTGCCAGCCAGGTGGCAGGGTACAATGAGCAGTTCTTC. As protein: CASQVAGYNEQFF.

In its sample, this clonotype was seen many times. V gene TRBV28 combines with J gene TRBJ2-5, with 7 bases that match TRBD1. In germline, CDR1 is MDHEN, CDR2 SYDVKM. V gave up 4 bases and J gave up 7 bases; unmatched junction bases: 9. There are 14 residues in the CDR3. CDR3 DNA: TGTGCCAGCAGTTCCGGACAGGATCTCCGGACCCAGTACTTC. This codes for CASSSGQDLRTQYF.

The chain joins TRBV7-3 to TRBJ2-1; the match to TRBD2 covers 8 bases. From germline, CDR1 is SGHTA and CDR2 FQGTGA. After removal of 5 bases from V and 9 bases from J, the junction contained 6 bases not matched to a gene. This CDR3 is 13 amino acids long. DNA of the CDR3: TGTGCCAGCAGCACGGGACTAGGGAGTGAGCAGTTCTTC. The encoded protein is CASSTGLGSEQFF.

The gene calls are TRBV12-3 or TRBV12-4 and TRBJ2-7; 9 positions match TRBD1. The CDR3 totals 14 residues. The ends lost 5 bases at V and 6 bases at J; junction bases unmatched: 8. This chain's CDR3 is CASSTWDRESEQYF. The CDR3 DNA follows: TGTGCCAGCAGTACCTGGGACAGGGAGTCCGAGCAGTACTTC.

This clonotype was seen ten or more times. J is TRBJ1-1 and V is TRBV7-9, with no clear D. CDR1 SEHNR and CDR2 FQNEAQ come from the germline V gene (reference sequence). This CDR3 region has 14 residues. Trimming removed 5 bases from V and 3 bases from J, with 13 bases in between. The CDR3: CASSQAVGDTEAFF. Written as DNA, the CDR3 is TGTGCCAGCAGCCAAGCCGTCGGGGACACTGAAGCTTTCTTT.

The CDR3 loop reads CASSYRGQGARYEQYF. CDR3 coding DNA: TGTGCCAGCAGTTACAGGGGACAGGGGGCTAGATACGAGCAGTACTTC. The chain uses TRBV6-5 and TRBJ2-7; 12 bases agree with TRBD1. V gave up 2 bases and J gave up 4 bases; unmatched junction bases: 6. CDR3 length: 16 amino acids. Germline-derived CDR1 and CDR2 are MNHEY and SVGAGI.

V usage is TRBV10-3 and J usage is TRBJ1-6; 8 bases fit TRBD1. From germline, CDR1 is ENHRY and CDR2 SYGVKD. This CDR3 comprises 15 residues. Trimming at V came to 7 bases and at J to 5 bases, leaving 7 bases not matched to a gene. The CDR3 spells CAINDRGGDNSPLHF. CDR3 nucleotides: TGTGCCATCAATGACAGGGGAGGGGATAATTCACCCCTCCACTTT.

This clonotype was seen a few times. The chain has TRBV20-1 and TRBJ1-5; D is ambiguous. This CDR3 has 14 residues. V was cut by 6 bases and J by 1 base, with 13 bases left in between. The germline gives CDR1 DFQATT, CDR2 SNEGSKA (reference sequence). CDR3 sequence reads: CSAHIGASNQPQHF. The CDR3 coding sequence is TGCAGTGCCCATATTGGCGCCAGCAATCAGCCCCAGCATTTT.

This clonotype appeared a few times. The V gene is TRBV24-1, the J gene TRBJ2-3, with a weak D call TRBD2 (5 bases). CDR3 length: 15 amino acids. CDR1 is KGHDR and CDR2 is SFDVKD in the germline V gene. Trimming cost V 6 bases and J 2 bases, with 14 bases left between them. CDR3 amino acids: CATSRTGSFTDTQYF. The CDR3 DNA reads as TGTGCCACCAGTCGTACGGGGAGCTTCACAGATACGCAGTATTTT.

There are a few counts of this clonotype. J is TRBJ2-3 and V is TRBV25-1; 11 bases line up with TRBD2. Trimming cost V 4 bases and J 4 bases; bases outside gene matches: 7. CDR1 and CDR2 (germline): MGHDK, SYGVNS. CDR3 length: 16 residues. The CDR3 DNA is TGTGCCAGCAGTGGACCTACTAGCGGGAGATCAGATACGCAGTATTTT. Translating it yields CASSGPTSGRSDTQYF.

This clonotype has just a few counts. The rearrangement uses TRBV12-3 or TRBV12-4 and TRBJ2-5; 7 nucleotides align to TRBD1. With 5 bases clipped from V and 5 bases from J, the junction kept 8 bases outside the gene matches. There are 14 residues in the CDR3. The CDR3 is CASSLGQPGETQYF. DNA of the CDR3: TGTGCCAGCAGTCTGGGACAGCCCGGGGAGACCCAGTACTTC.